This record covers a single T cell receptor (beta chain). Data came from immunoSEQ multiplex PCR; TCRdb stores just in-frame clones and leaves some out. This table holds around 60,000 clones, about 94% found once. This sample is part of a study of T cell changes during pregnancy in multiple sclerosis. CDR1 is SGHAT, CDR2 FQNNGV, per germline. V dropped 7 bases and J dropped 0 bases, with 8 bases sitting between them. The CDR3 covers 13 residues. The TCR comes from a female donor in good health, enrolled as a control in a pregnancy study. The sample consisted of peripheral blood, taken in the third trimester of pregnancy. This chain links TRBV11-2 with TRBJ2-3, with no clear D. The CDR3 sequence: CASTPGSTDTQYF. Written as DNA, the CDR3 is TGTGCCAGCACCCCCGGGAGCACAGATACGCAGTATTTT.